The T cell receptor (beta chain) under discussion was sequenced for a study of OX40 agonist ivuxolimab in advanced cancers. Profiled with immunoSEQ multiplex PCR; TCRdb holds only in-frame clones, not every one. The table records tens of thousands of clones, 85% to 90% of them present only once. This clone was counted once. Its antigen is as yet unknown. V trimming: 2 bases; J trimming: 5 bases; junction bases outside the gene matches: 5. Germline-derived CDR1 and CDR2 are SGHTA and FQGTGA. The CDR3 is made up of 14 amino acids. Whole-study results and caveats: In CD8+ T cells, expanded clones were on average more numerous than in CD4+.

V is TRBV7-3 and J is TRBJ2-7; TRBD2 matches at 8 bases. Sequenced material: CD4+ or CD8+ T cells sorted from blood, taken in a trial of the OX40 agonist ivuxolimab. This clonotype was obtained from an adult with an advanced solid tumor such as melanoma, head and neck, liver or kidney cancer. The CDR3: CASSLPGGFDEQYF. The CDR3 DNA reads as TGTGCCAGCAGCTTACCGGGAGGGTTCGACGAGCAGTACTTC.